These 27 T cell receptor beta chains were all obtained from the same sample, sequenced in a study of T cell repertoires in cytomegalovirus infection. TCRdb itself ran the reads through MiXCR, one entry per CDR3 protein. The sample has about 770,000 distinct CDR3 sequences; 25% to 35% are singletons. Which antigens these TCRs recognize remains unknown. The sample consisted of cultured CD8+ T cells from PBMCs, taken from culture after CMV antigen stimulation. These receptors were collected from a human donor in good health (CMV status not recorded). Some clones in this sample may be carry-over from other donors' samples.

This clonotype was recorded a few times. The chain combines TRBV7-3 with TRBJ1-1; possible D gene TRBD1, 5 bases. Germline V CDR1 and CDR2: SGHTA, FQGTGA. Trimming took 2 bases from V and 4 from J, leaving 14 bases between them. The length of the CDR3 is 15 residues. The CDR3 is CASSLEARRGTEAFF. The DNA of the CDR3 is TGTGCCAGCAGCTTAGAGGCCAGAAGGGGCACTGAAGCTTTCTTT.

This clonotype was observed many times. The rearrangement joins TRBV7-6 to TRBJ2-1; D possibly uses TRBD1 or TRBD2 (5 bases each). Germline CDR1 reads SGHVS; CDR2 reads FNYEAQ. CDR3 length: 14 amino acids. V shed 1 base and J shed 2 bases, with 6 bases lying between them. CDR3 region: CASSLGGPYNEQFF. In DNA form, the CDR3 reads TGTGCCAGCAGCTTAGGGGGACCCTACAATGAGCAGTTCTTC.

The V call is TRBV27, the J call TRBJ2-3; 10 nucleotides match TRBD2. This CDR3 spans 15 amino acids. The junction had 5 bases not matched to a gene; V was cut back by 4 bases and J by 4 bases. Germline CDR1 reads MNHEY; CDR2 reads SMNVEV (reference sequence). The CDR3 DNA sequence: TGTGCCAGCAGTTCAGCGGGGGGGCGTTCAGATACGCAGTATTTT. Amino acid sequence: CASSSAGGRSDTQYF.

J is TRBJ2-3 and V is TRBV15; perhaps TRBD2 as D (5 bases). The V end was cut by 3 bases, the J end by 5 bases, with 18 bases between. Germline CDR1 reads LNHNV; CDR2 reads YYDKDF (reference sequence). The CDR3 has 16 amino acids. The CDR3 is CATSRTREPGGDTQYF. The CDR3 nucleotides read TGTGCCACCAGCAGGACGAGAGAGCCCGGAGGAGATACGCAGTATTTT.

J is TRBJ2-1 and V is TRBV5-1; 10 bases align to TRBD2. The CDR3 loop spans 15 amino acids. The junction had 7 bases not matched to a gene; V was cut back by 5 bases and J by 5 bases. CDR1 and CDR2 from the germline V gene are SGHRS and YFSETQ. As DNA, the CDR3 is TGCGCCAGCAGGTCTAGCGGGGGTCACAACAATGAGCAGTTCTTC. It yields the protein CASRSSGGHNNEQFF.

The chain employs TRBV7-6 and TRBJ2-3; 7 positions match TRBD1. This CDR3 has 13 residues. CDR1 SGHVS and CDR2 FNYEAQ come from the germline V gene. V lost 5 bases to trimming and J lost 4 bases; unmatched junction nucleotides: 3. The DNA for the CDR3 is TGTGCCAGCAGCATCCAGGGGGCAGATACGCAGTATTTT. Translation gives CASSIQGADTQYF. Together with reference TRBV7-6 and TRBJ2-3, the CDR3 gives the full variable domain: GAGVSQSPRYKVTKRGQDVALRCDPISGHVSLYWYRQALGQGPEFLTYFNYEAQQDKSGLPNDRFSAERPEGSISTLTIQRTEQRDSAMYRCASSIQGADTQYFGPGTRLTVL.

This sequence joins TRBV7-8 and TRBJ2-7, with 8 nucleotides matching TRBD2. Looked up from germline, CDR1 is SGHVS and CDR2 is FQNEAQ. J was trimmed by 5 bases and V by 5 bases; bases with no gene match: 5. This CDR3 comprises 13 residues. The CDR3 region has the DNA TGTGCCAGCAGCAACGGACTAGCCAACGAGCAGTACGTC. Translated: CASSNGLANEQYV.

This chain connects TRBV9 to TRBJ2-6; no clear D gene. V was trimmed by 4 bases and J by 0 bases, leaving 17 bases between them. Germline V gene lookup returns CDR1 SGDLS and CDR2 YYNGEE. This CDR3 has 18 residues. The CDR3, as DNA: TGTGCCAGCAGCTCCCCCCCGGGCCCGAGCTCTGGGGCCAACGTCCTGACTTTC. It is translated as CASSSPPGPSSGANVLTF.

This clonotype was recorded at least ten times. The chain uses TRBV7-6 and TRBJ1-2; D ambiguous. Trimming left V 1 base short and J 4 bases short, with 13 bases between. The V gene's germline CDR1 is SGHVS and CDR2 FNYEAQ. CDR3 length: 15 residues. CDR3 sequence reads: CASSLEPRPSYGYTF. CDR3 DNA: TGTGCCAGCAGCTTAGAGCCCAGGCCTTCCTATGGCTACACCTTC.

The chain recombines TRBV29-1 with TRBJ1-2, with 9 bases matching TRBD1. The CDR3 has 13 residues. V lost 4 bases, J lost 4 bases, and 4 bases stayed unmatched. Germline V gene data show CDR1 as SQVTM and CDR2 as ANQGSEA. The CDR3 DNA reads as TGCAGCGTTGCACAGGGGGCGAGCTATGGCTACACCTTC. Encoded protein: CSVAQGASYGYTF.

This clonotype was detected only a few times. This chain links TRBV7-8 with TRBJ1-4, with 7 positions matching TRBD1. V shed 5 bases and J 7 bases; nucleotides not matched to a gene: 13. Germline V lookup: CDR1 SGHVS, CDR2 FQNEAQ. The CDR3 covers 16 residues. The CDR3: CASSPRGGAGSEKLFF. The CDR3 coding sequence is TGTGCCAGCAGCCCAAGAGGGGGCGCCGGTAGTGAAAAACTGTTTTTT.

The chain combines TRBV12-3 or TRBV12-4 with TRBJ1-1; TRBD1 might be the D (5 bases). The CDR3 consists of 11 residues. Trimming removed 10 bases from V and 9 bases from J, with 15 bases in between. CDR3 protein: CATLGLHQAFF. CDR3 in DNA: TGTGCCACCCTGGGACTTCATCAAGCTTTCTTT.

This clonotype appeared a few times. Here the CDR3 DNA reads TGTGCCAGCAGTGGGAACAGCCTAGAAGCTTTCTTT. This sequence encodes CASSGNSLEAFF. J is TRBJ1-1 and V is TRBV2; the D is unclear. The germline V gene encodes CDR1 SNHLY and CDR2 FYNNEI. The germline V and J ends were trimmed by 4 bases and 8 bases, with 11 bases remaining between them. This CDR3 region has 12 residues.

The CDR3 DNA follows: TGTGCCAGCGCTCGGGGGGGGTCTGAAGCTTTCTTT. Translated, it gives CASARGGSEAFF. The chain uses TRBV27 and TRBJ1-1, with a weak D call TRBD1 (5 bases). Per germline, CDR1 MNHEY and CDR2 SMNVEV (reference sequence). With 8 bases removed from V and 6 bases from J, the gap between germline ends came to 13 bases. The CDR3 is 12 residues long.

This clonotype was counted between two and nine times. V usage is TRBV7-3 and J usage is TRBJ2-1; 9 bases are shared with TRBD1. With V trimmed by 4 bases and J by 8 bases, 9 bases remained unmatched. The CDR3 spans 15 residues. Germline-derived CDR1 and CDR2 are SGHTA and FQGTGA. CDR3 bases: TGTGCCAGCAGCTCGGACAGGGGCCTTATAGATGAGCAGTTCTTC. This translates into CASSSDRGLIDEQFF. The entire variable domain, with the rest obtained from reference TRBV7-3 and TRBJ2-1, is as follows: GAGVSQTPSNKVTEKGKYVELRCDPISGHTALYWYRQSLGQGPEFLIYFQGTGAADDSGLPNDRFFAVRPEGSVSTLKIQRTERGDSAVYLCASSSDRGLIDEQFFGPGTRLTVL.

This clonotype appeared a few times. Germline and junction disagree at one end, which may indicate a read error. The gene calls are TRBV7-9 and TRBJ1-6; possible D gene TRBD1, 6 bases. The CDR3 length is 16 residues. Germline V gene sequence: CDR1 SEHNR, CDR2 FQNEAQ (reference sequence). The CDR3 loop reads CASSLGGFPYNSPLHF. CDR3 bases: TGTGCTAGCAGCTTAGGGGGGTTCCCCTATAATTCACCCCTCCACTTT.

This clonotype has at least ten counts. The chain joins TRBV7-6 to TRBJ2-2; D may be TRBD1 (6 bases). The ends were cut back, 5 bases at V and 7 bases at J, with 23 bases in the middle. The CDR3 totals 17 residues. CDR1 and CDR2 from the germline V gene are SGHVS and FNYEAQ. The DNA for the CDR3 is TGTGCCAGCAGCCATCAGGGGCCGGGACCGAGGGGCGGGGAGCTGTTTTTT. The encoded protein is CASSHQGPGPRGGELFF.

This clonotype was found many times. This chain links TRBV7-9 with TRBJ2-5; 8 bases match TRBD2. The germline CDR1 and CDR2 sequences are SEHNR and FQNEAQ (reference sequence). The length of the CDR3 is 16 residues. V dropped 3 bases and J dropped 3; count of bases not matched to a gene: 9. The CDR3 sequence is CASSFYGGAEEETQYF. As DNA, the CDR3 is TGTGCCAGCAGCTTCTACGGGGGGGCCGAGGAAGAGACCCAGTACTTC.

V is TRBV29-1 and J is TRBJ2-1, with D unresolved. Germline-derived CDR1 and CDR2 are SQVTM and ANQGSEA. Trimming took 1 base from V and 6 from J, leaving 10 bases between them. The CDR3 runs to 13 residues. The CDR3 region has the DNA TGCAGCGTTGAAGGGGCAGGCCCCAATGAGCAGTTCTTC. This sequence encodes CSVEGAGPNEQFF.

This rearrangement joins TRBV14 to TRBJ2-1, with TRBD1 matching 9 bases. The length of the CDR3 is 18 residues. The trim removed 1 base at V and 8 bases at J, leaving 15 bases unmatched. Germline V lookup: CDR1 SGHDN, CDR2 FVKESK. The CDR3 DNA sequence: TGTGCCAGCAGCCAAGGGGTTGGGACAGGGTCATCAAGGGATGAGCAGTTCTTC. The encoded protein is CASSQGVGTGSSRDEQFF.

Many counts were recorded for this clonotype. This rearrangement joins TRBV7-2 to TRBJ1-5; TRBD1 might be the D (6 bases). Per the germline V gene, CDR1 is SGHTA and CDR2 is FQGNSA. The CDR3 is 16 residues long. V dropped 5 bases and J dropped 0 bases, with 14 bases sitting between them. CDR3 coding DNA: TGTGCCAGCAGCGGACCGACAGGCCCTAGCAATCAGCCCCAGCATTTT. It specifies CASSGPTGPSNQPQHF.

This clonotype came up many times. The genes are TRBV7-9 and TRBJ2-7, with a weak D call TRBD2 (5 bases). The V end lost 8 bases, the J end lost 1 base, and 9 bases lay between the germline ends. The CDR3 is made up of 12 amino acids. Germline CDR1 reads SEHNR; CDR2 reads FQNEAQ (reference sequence). The CDR3 is CASGLRSYEQYV. Here the CDR3 DNA reads TGTGCCAGCGGACTTCGGTCCTACGAGCAGTACGTC.

In this sample, this clonotype turned up many times. The CDR3: CASSLAYGVNEQFF. The CDR3 DNA is TGTGCCAGCAGCTTAGCGTATGGCGTCAATGAGCAGTTCTTC. The chain links TRBV7-8 to TRBJ2-1; no definite D call. The CDR3 loop spans 14 amino acids. Germline CDR1 and CDR2: SGHVS and FQNEAQ. V lost 0 bases to trimming and J lost 6 bases, with 9 bases between them.

A single count supports this clonotype. This chain uses TRBV19 with TRBJ1-2; D is unresolved. The V and J ends lost 8 bases and 5 bases respectively, with 9 bases between them. The CDR3 covers 11 residues. Germline V gene lookup returns CDR1 LNHDA and CDR2 SQIVND (reference sequence). The CDR3 sequence: CASDMGYGYTF. In DNA, the CDR3 is TGTGCCAGTGATATGGGATATGGCTACACCTTC.

The chain is built from TRBV6-1 and TRBJ1-1; D call uncertain. V lost 7 bases and J lost 7, with 10 bases in between. The CDR3 extends over 11 amino acids. CDR1 is MNHNS, CDR2 SASEGT, per germline. The CDR3 DNA follows: TGTGCCAGCATACGGCGTTTTGAAGCTTTCTTT. Translation gives CASIRRFEAFF.

The CDR3 region has the DNA TGTGCCAGCAGCTTAGGCCTTGCAGGGTCGGGCACCGGGGAGCTGTTTTTT. Its translation is CASSLGLAGSGTGELFF. The chain combines TRBV13 with TRBJ2-2; TRBD1 might be the D (5 bases). Germline-derived CDR1 and CDR2 are PRHDT and FYEKMQ (reference sequence). CDR3 size: 17 residues. Trimming left V 0 bases short and J 4 bases short, with 15 bases between.

The CDR3 region has the DNA TGCGCCAGCAGCCCAGGGACAGGGGTCGACGAGCAGTACTTC. This gives the protein CASSPGTGVDEQYF. V is TRBV5-1 and J is TRBJ2-7; TRBD1 matches 10 bases. Per germline, CDR1 SGHRS and CDR2 YFSETQ. This CDR3 spans 14 amino acids. V shed 4 bases and J 5 bases; nucleotides not matched to a gene: 6.